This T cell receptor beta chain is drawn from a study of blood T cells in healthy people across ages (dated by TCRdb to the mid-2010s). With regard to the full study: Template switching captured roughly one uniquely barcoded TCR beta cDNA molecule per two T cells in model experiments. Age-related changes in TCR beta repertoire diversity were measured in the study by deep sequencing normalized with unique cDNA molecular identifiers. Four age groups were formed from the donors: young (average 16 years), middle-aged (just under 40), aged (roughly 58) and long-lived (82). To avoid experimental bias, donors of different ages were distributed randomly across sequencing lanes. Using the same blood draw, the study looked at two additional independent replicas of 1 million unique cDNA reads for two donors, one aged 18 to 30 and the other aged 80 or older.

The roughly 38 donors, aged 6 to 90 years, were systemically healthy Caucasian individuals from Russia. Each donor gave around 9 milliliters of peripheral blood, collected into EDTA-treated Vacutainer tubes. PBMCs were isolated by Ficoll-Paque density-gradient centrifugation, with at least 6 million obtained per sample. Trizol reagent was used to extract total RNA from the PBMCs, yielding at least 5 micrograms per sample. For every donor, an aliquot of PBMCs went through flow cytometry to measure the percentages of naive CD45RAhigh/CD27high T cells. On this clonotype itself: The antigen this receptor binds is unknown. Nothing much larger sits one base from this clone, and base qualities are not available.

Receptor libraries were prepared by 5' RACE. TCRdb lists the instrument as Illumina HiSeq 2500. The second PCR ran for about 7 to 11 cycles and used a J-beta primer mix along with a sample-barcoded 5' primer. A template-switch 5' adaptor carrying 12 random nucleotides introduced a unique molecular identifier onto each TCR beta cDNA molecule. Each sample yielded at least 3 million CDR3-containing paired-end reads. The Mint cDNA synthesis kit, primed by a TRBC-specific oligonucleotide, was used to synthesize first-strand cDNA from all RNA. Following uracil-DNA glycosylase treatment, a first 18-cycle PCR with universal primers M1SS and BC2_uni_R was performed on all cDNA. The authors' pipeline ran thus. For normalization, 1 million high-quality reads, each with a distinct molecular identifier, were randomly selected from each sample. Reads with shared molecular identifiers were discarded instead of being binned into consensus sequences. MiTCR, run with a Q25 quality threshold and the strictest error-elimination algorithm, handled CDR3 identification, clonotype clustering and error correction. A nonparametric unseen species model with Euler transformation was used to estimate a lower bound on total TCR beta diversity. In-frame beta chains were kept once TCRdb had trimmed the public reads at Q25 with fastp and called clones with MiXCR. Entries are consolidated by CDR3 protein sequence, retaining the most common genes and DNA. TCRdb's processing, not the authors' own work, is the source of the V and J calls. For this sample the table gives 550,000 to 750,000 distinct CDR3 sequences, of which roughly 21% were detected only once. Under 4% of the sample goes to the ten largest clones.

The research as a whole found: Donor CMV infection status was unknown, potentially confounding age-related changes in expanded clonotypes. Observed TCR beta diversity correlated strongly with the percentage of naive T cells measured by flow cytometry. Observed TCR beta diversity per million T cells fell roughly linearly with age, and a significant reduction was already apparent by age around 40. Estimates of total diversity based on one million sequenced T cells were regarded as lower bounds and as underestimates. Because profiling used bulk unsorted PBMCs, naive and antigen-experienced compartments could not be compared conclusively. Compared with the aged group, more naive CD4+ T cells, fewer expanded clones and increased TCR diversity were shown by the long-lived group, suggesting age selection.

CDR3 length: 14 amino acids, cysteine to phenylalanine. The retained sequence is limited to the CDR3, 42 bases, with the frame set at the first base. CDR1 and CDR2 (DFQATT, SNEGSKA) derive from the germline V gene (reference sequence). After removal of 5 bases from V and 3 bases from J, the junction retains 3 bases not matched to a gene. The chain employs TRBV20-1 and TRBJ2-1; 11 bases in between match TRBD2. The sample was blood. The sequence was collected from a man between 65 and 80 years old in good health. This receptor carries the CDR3 CSAQGLAVYNEQFF. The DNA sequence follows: TGCAGTGCTCAGGGACTAGCGGTCTACAATGAGCAGTTCTTC.